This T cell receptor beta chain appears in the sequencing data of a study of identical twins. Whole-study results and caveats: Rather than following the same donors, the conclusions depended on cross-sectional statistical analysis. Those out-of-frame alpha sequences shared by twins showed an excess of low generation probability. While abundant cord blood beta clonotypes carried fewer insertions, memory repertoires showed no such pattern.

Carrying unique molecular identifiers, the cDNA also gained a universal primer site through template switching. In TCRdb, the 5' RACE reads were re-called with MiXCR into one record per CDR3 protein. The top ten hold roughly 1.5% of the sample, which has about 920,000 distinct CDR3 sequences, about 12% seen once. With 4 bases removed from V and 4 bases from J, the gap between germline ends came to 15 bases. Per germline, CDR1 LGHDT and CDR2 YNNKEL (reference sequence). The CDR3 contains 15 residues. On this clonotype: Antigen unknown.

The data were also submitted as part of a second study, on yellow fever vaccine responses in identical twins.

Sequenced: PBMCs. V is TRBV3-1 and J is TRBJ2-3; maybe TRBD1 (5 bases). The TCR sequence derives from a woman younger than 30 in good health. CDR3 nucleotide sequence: TGTGCCAGCAGCCTAAGGGGATCCAGACCAGATACGCAGTATTTT. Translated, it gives CASSLRGSRPDTQYF.